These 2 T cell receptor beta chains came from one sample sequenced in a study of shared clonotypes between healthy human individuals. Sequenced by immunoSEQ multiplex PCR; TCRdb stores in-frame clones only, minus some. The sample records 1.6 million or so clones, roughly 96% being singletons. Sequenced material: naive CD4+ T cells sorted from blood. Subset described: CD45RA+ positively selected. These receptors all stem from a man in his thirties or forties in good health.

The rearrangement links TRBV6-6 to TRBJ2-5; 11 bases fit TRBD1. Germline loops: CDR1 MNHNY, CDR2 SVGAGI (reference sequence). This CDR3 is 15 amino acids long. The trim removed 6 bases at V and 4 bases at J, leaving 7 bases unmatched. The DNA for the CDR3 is TGTGCCAGCAGCTCCGGGACAGGGGGAACAGAGACCCAGTACTTC. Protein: CASSSGTGGTETQYF.

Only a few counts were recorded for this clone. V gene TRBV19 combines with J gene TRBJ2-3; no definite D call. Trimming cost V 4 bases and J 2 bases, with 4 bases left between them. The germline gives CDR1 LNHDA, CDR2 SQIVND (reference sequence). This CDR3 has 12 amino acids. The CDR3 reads CASSKDTDTQYF. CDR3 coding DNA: TGTGCCAGTAGTAAAGACACAGATACGCAGTATTTT.